Listed below are T cell receptor beta chains from one sample, sequenced in a study of HIV-infected patients and healthy controls. TCRdb reprocessed the 5' RACE reads via MiXCR and lists one record per CDR3 protein. Found here are 8,000 to 10,000 distinct CDR3 sequences, approximately 5.3% of them singletons; the top ten hold 7% to 9%. Sequencing was carried out using blood. These receptors were taken from an adult in good health. Both conserved end residues are part of each CDR3. The D gene is left open where the match is weak. Size is omitted from some rows. Given values are once, few, many or a class for expanded clones.

CDR3aa,CDR3nt,abundance,j_gene,v_gene,d_gene
CASSPGTSGRAPNEQFF,TGTGCCAGCAGTCCGGGGACTAGCGGGAGGGCTCCCAATGAGCAGTTCTTC,medium-sized,TRBJ2-1,TRBV27,TRBD2
CASRGGAGYEQYF,TGTGCCAGCCGAGGGGGCGCAGGGTACGAGCAGTACTTC,many,TRBJ2-7,TRBV6-6,TRBD1
CASSLDQTGELFF,TGTGCCAGCAGCTTAGATCAAACCGGGGAGCTGTTTTTT,few,TRBJ2-2,TRBV7-2,.
CASEGGGKSGNTIYF,TGTGCCAGCGAGGGGGGCGGCAAGTCTGGAAACACCATATATTTT,medium-sized,TRBJ1-3,TRBV12-3/TRBV12-4,.
CASSLDALAGVYNEQFF,TGTGCCAGCAGCTTAGACGCTTTAGCGGGCGTCTACAATGAGCAGTTCTTC,medium-sized,TRBJ2-1,TRBV7-9,TRBD2
CSASGERLGLFRSTDTQYF,TGCAGTGCTAGCGGCGAACGGTTGGGTTTGTTCCGTAGCACAGATACGCAGTATTTT,medium-sized,TRBJ2-3,TRBV20-1,.
CATGPRDRAEPQHF,TGTGCGACCGGACCGCGGGACAGGGCAGAGCCCCAGCATTTT,medium-sized,TRBJ1-5,TRBV6-5,TRBD1
CATSAHYRAHEAFF,TGTGCCACCAGCGCACATTACAGGGCTCATGAAGCTTTCTTT,medium-sized,TRBJ1-1,TRBV15,.
CASSFDSSGANVLTF,TGTGCCAGCAGTTTCGACAGCTCTGGGGCCAACGTCCTGACTTTC,medium-sized,TRBJ2-6,TRBV6-5,.
CAWSSGGAPTETQYF,TGTGCCTGGAGTTCCGGGGGCGCCCCGACGGAGACCCAGTACTTC,many,TRBJ2-5,TRBV30,.
CASSQGEQPQHF,TGTGCCAGCAGTCAGGGGGAACAGCCCCAGCATTTT,many,TRBJ1-5,TRBV12-3/TRBV12-4,TRBD1
CASSQEERGGSSYEQYF,TGCGCCAGCAGCCAAGAGGAGCGCGGAGGGAGCTCCTACGAGCAGTACTTC,many,TRBJ2-7,TRBV4-1,.
CASSLFRGNQPQHF,TGTGCCAGCAGCTTATTCAGGGGCAATCAGCCCCAGCATTTT,medium-sized,TRBJ1-5,TRBV7-8,.
CASSSIVVGFGTGELFF,TGTGCCAGCAGCTCAATCGTCGTGGGGTTTGGAACCGGGGAGCTGTTTTTT,many,TRBJ2-2,TRBV7-2,.
CASSLGPGQGSEAFF,TGTGCCAGCAGCTTAGGACCGGGACAGGGGTCTGAAGCTTTCTTT,medium-sized,TRBJ1-1,TRBV4-2,TRBD1
CASSLTDSYEQYF,TGTGCCAGCAGCTTGACAGATTCCTACGAGCAGTACTTC,.,TRBJ2-7,TRBV6-2/TRBV6-3,.
CASSLAGSSYNEQFF,TGTGCCAGCAGCTTGGCGGGCAGCTCCTACAATGAGCAGTTCTTC,medium-sized,TRBJ2-1,TRBV5-4,.
CSARGPSGRAYEQYF,TGCAGTGCTAGAGGTCCTAGCGGGAGGGCCTACGAGCAGTACTTC,many,TRBJ2-7,TRBV20-1,TRBD2
CASIPGQGLGTEAFF,TGTGCCAGCATTCCGGGACAGGGGCTCGGCACTGAAGCTTTCTTT,.,TRBJ1-1,TRBV28,TRBD1
CASSYSGKNLWNKQFF,TGTGCCAGCAGTTACTCGGGGAAAAACCTGTGGAATAAGCAGTTCTTC,.,TRBJ2-1,TRBV6-5,.
CASSLTRGPNQPQHF,TGTGCCAGCAGCTTAACCCGGGGGCCTAATCAGCCCCAGCATTTT,many,TRBJ1-5,TRBV7-2,.
CASSLEPGNQPQHF,TGTGCCAGCAGCTTAGAACCAGGCAATCAGCCCCAGCATTTT,medium-sized,TRBJ1-5,TRBV7-2,.
CASSVQGQGNQPQHF,TGTGCCAGCAGCGTCCAGGGGCAGGGCAATCAGCCCCAGCATTTT,many,TRBJ1-5,TRBV28,.